The rows below give T cell receptor beta chains drawn from one sample of a study of cytomegalovirus exposure and HLA in healthy donors. The protocol was immunoSEQ multiplex PCR, while the TCRdb copy is restricted to in-frame clones and leaves out a portion. This table has about 160,000 clones, around 76% appearing once. Source material: PBMCs. The receptors were gathered from a man in his sixties in good health and CMV-seronegative. Both conserved end residues are part of each CDR3. The D gene is left open where the match is weak. A clone size is listed for some rows: how often the clone was seen (once, few, many), or a class if it is expanded.

CDR3 DNA | CDR3 protein | V gene | clone size | J gene | D gene
TGTGCCAGCAGCCCTACAGCAGGGCTTGGGGAAAAACTGTTTTTT | CASSPTAGLGEKLFF | TRBV7-9 | . | TRBJ1-4 | .
TGCGCCAGCAGCCAAGATTCAGTCAGAAACTACGAGCAGTACTTC | CASSQDSVRNYEQYF | TRBV4-3 | . | TRBJ2-7 | .
TGTGCCAGCAGCCCGAGACTAGCGGGATTTGTCGGGGAGCTGTTTTTT | CASSPRLAGFVGELFF | TRBV7-2 | few | TRBJ2-2 | TRBD2
TGTGCCAGCAGCCATCCTTCGGGGACAACTAATGAAAAACTGTTTTTT | CASSHPSGTTNEKLFF | TRBV6-6 | . | TRBJ1-4 | .
TGTGCCTGGAGTGTAATACGGGGGGAGACCCAGTACTTC | CAWSVIRGETQYF | TRBV30 | . | TRBJ2-5 | .
TGTGCTAGTGGTTGGCCCGGACCGCAGCCAGGGCCTACCTACGAGCAGTACTTC | CASGWPGPQPGPTYEQYF | TRBV12-5 | once | TRBJ2-7 | .
TGCAGTGCTAGATATGAGACCCAGTACTTC | CSARYETQYF | TRBV20-1 | . | TRBJ2-5 | .
TGCGCCAGCAGCTCATGGACTAGCGGGGTCACAGATACGCAGTATTTT | CASSSWTSGVTDTQYF | TRBV5-1 | . | TRBJ2-3 | TRBD2
TGTGCCAGCAGCGTAGAGGGGGAGGGGCCGAACACCGGGGAGCTGTTTTTT | CASSVEGEGPNTGELFF | TRBV9 | . | TRBJ2-2 | .
TGTGCCAGCAGTCGGATTAACAGGGATTCGGATACGCAGTATTTT | CASSRINRDSDTQYF | TRBV7-9 | . | TRBJ2-3 | .
TGTGCCAGCACCCGTTACCGGAGCTCCTACAATGAGCAGTTCTTC | CASTRYRSSYNEQFF | TRBV27 | . | TRBJ2-1 | .
TGTGCCAGCAGCTTAGGTCAGGGGACCGGGGAGCTGTTTTTT | CASSLGQGTGELFF | TRBV7-7 | . | TRBJ2-2 | .
TGCGCCAGCAGCTTGGCCGCTGTGCGGGGGGGCCGCACAGATACGCAGTATTTT | CASSLAAVRGGRTDTQYF | TRBV5-1 | . | TRBJ2-3 | TRBD2
TGTGCCAGCAGCCCCCGACAGGGGCCCGGGGAGCTGTTTTTT | CASSPRQGPGELFF | TRBV9 | . | TRBJ2-2 | TRBD1
TGTGCCAGCAGCAGGACTAGCGGGGGGGACAATGAGCAGTTCTTC | CASSRTSGGDNEQFF | TRBV7-3 | . | TRBJ2-1 | TRBD2
TGTGCCACGGGGACAGGCCTCTCCTACGAGCAGTACTTC | CATGTGLSYEQYF | TRBV10-3 | . | TRBJ2-7 | TRBD1
TGTGCCAGCAGTGAAGCCCGGAGGGGGCTGGTTTCACCCCTCCACTTT | CASSEARRGLVSPLHF | TRBV6-1 | . | TRBJ1-6 | TRBD1
TGTGCCAGCAGTGAACTTGCGGAAGAGACCCAGTACTTC | CASSELAEETQYF | TRBV2 | . | TRBJ2-5 | .
TGTGCCAGCAGCTTAGAGGCGGGAGAGGGGGCAGATACGCAGTATTTT | CASSLEAGEGADTQYF | TRBV11-3 | . | TRBJ2-3 | .
TGTGCCAGCAGCTCAGACAGGGCAAAGGGCATGAACACTGAAGCTTTCTTT | CASSSDRAKGMNTEAFF | TRBV7-2 | . | TRBJ1-1 | TRBD1
TGTGCCAGCAGCCCCACACTAGCGGGGCCCCCCGATGAGCAGTTCTTC | CASSPTLAGPPDEQFF | TRBV2 | . | TRBJ2-1 | TRBD2
TGTGCCAGCAGCCCCCCGGGACAACTCTACGAGCAGTACTTC | CASSPPGQLYEQYF | TRBV7-2 | few | TRBJ2-7 | .
TGTGCCAGCGGCGTAGGGCGGAGCACAGATACGCAGTATTTT | CASGVGRSTDTQYF | TRBV9 | . | TRBJ2-3 | .
TGTGCCAGCAGTTACTCTGGAGGAACTTACGAGCAGTACTTC | CASSYSGGTYEQYF | TRBV6-5 | . | TRBJ2-7 | .
TGTGCCAGCTCACCAGAGGTGGTTAGGGAGACCCAGTACTTC | CASSPEVVRETQYF | TRBV18 | few | TRBJ2-5 | .
TGTGCCAGCTCACCAAGAGGGGAGGACACCGGGGAGCTGTTTTTT | CASSPRGEDTGELFF | TRBV18 | few | TRBJ2-2 | .
TGCGCCAGCAGCCGGACACAGGGGGGTGGAAACACCATATATTTT | CASSRTQGGGNTIYF | TRBV4-1 | . | TRBJ1-3 | TRBD1